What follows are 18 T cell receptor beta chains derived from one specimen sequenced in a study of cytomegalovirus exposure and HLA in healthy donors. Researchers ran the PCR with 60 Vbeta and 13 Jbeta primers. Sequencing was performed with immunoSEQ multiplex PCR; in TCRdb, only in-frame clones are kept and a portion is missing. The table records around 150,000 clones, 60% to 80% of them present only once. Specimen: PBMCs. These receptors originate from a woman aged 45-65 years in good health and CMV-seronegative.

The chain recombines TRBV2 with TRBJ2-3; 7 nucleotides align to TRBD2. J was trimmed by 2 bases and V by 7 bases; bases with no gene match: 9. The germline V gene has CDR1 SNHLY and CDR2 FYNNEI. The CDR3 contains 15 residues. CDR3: CASTERDPDTDTQYF. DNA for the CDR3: TGTGCCAGCACCGAGCGGGACCCCGACACAGATACGCAGTATTTT.

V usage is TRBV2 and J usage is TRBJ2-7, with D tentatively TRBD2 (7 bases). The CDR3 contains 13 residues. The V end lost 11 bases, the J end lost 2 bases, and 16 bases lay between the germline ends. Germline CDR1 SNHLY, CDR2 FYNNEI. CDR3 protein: CAGQGGGAYEQYF. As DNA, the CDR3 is TGTGCCGGGCAAGGCGGGGGCGCCTACGAGCAGTACTTC.

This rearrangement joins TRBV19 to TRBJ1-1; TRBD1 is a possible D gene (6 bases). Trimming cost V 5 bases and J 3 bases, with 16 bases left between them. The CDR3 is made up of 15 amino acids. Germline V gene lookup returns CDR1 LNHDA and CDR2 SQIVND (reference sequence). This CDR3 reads CASSPTGDTDTEAFF. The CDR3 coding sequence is TGTGCCAGTAGTCCGACTGGGGACACCGACACTGAAGCTTTCTTT.

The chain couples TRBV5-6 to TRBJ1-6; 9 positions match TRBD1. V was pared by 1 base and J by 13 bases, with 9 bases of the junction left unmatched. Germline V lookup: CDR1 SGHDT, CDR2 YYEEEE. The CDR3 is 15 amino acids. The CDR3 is CASSLYGQGSTPLHF. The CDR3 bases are TGTGCCAGCAGCTTGTATGGACAGGGGTCTACCCCCCTCCACTTT.

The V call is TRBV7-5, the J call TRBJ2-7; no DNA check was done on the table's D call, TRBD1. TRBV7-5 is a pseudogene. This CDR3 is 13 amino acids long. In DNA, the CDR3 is TGTGCCAGAAGCTTACGGACATCCTACGAGCAGTACTTC. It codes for CARSLRTSYEQYF.

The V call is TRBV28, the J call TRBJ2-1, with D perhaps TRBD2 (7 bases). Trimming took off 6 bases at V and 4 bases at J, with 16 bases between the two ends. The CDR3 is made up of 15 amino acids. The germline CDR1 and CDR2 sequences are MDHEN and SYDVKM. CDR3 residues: CASSPGGPPYNEQFF. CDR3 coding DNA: TGTGCCAGCAGCCCCGGGGGGCCGCCGTACAATGAGCAGTTCTTC. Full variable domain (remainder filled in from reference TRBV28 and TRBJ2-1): DVKVTQSSRYLVKRTGEKVFLECVQDMDHENMFWYRQDPGLGLRLIYFSYDVKMKEKGDIPEGYSVSREKKERFSLILESASTNQTSMYLCASSPGGPPYNEQFFGPGTRLTVL.

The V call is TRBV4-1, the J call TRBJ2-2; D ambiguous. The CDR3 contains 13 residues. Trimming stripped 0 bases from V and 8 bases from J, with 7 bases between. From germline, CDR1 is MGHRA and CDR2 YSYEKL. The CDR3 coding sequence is TGCGCCAGCAGCCAAGATCCCAAAGGGGAGCTGTTTTTT. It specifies CASSQDPKGELFF.

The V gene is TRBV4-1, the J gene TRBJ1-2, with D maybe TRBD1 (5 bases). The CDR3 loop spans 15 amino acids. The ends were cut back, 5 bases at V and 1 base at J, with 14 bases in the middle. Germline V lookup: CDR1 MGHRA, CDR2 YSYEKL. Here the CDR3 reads CASSATGTLNYGYTF. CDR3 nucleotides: TGCGCCAGCAGCGCGACCGGGACTCTTAACTATGGCTACACCTTC.

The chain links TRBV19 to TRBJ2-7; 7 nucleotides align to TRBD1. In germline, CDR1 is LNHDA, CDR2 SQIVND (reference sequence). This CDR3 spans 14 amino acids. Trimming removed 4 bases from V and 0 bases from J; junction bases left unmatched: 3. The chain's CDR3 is CASSTRDSSYEQYF. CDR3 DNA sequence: TGTGCCAGTAGTACCCGGGACAGCTCCTACGAGCAGTACTTC.

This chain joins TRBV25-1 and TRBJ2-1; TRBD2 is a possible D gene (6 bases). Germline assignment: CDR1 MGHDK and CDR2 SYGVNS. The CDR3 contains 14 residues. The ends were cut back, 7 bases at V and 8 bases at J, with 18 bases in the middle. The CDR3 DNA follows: TGTGCCAGCACCCAATTAAGGAGGGAGGATGAGCAGTTCTTC. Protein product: CASTQLRREDEQFF.

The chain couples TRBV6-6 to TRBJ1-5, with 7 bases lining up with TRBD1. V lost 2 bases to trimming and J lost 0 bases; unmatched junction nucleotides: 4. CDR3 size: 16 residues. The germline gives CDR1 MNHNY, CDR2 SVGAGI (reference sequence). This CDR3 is CASSYPTGDSNQPQHF. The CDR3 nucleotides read TGTGCCAGCAGTTACCCCACAGGGGATAGCAATCAGCCCCAGCATTTT.

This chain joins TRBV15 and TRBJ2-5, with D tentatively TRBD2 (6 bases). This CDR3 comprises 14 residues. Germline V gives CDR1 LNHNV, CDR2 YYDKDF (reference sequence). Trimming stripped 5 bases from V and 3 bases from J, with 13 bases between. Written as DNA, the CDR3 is TGTGCCACCAGCGGATCAGGACTAAAAGAGACCCAGTACTTC. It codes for CATSGSGLKETQYF.

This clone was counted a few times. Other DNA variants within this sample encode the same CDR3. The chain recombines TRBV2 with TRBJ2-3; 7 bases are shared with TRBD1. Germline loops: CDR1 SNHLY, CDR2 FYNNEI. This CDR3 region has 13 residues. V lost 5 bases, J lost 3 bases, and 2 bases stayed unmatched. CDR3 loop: CASSRDRTDTQYF. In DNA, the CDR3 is TGTGCCAGCAGTCGGGACAGAACAGATACGCAGTATTTT.

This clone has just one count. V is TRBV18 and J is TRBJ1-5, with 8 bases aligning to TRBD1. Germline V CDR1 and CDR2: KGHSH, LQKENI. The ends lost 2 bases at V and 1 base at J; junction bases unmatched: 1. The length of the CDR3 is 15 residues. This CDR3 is CASSPGQGSNQPQHF. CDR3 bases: TGTGCCAGCTCACCAGGACAGGGCAGCAATCAGCCCCAGCATTTT.

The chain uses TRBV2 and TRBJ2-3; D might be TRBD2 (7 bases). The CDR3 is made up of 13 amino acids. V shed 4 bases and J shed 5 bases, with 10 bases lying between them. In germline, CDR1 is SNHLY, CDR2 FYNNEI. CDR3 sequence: CASSGGGGDTQYF. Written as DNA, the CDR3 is TGTGCCAGCAGTGGGGGGGGCGGAGATACGCAGTATTTT.

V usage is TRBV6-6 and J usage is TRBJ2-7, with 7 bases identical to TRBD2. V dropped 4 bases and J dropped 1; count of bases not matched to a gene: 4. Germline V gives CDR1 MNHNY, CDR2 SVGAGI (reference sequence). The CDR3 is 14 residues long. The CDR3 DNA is TGTGCCAGCAGTTGGGGAGGGGATTCCTACGAGCAGTACTTC. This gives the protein CASSWGGDSYEQYF.

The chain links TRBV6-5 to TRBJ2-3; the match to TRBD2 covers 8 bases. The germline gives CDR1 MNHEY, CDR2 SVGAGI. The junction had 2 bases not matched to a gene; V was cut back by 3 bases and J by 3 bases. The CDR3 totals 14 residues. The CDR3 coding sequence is TGTGCCAGCAGTTATGGACTAGCTACAGATACGCAGTATTTT. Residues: CASSYGLATDTQYF.

Here the CDR3 reads CSVEVSYNEQFF. The CDR3 nucleotides read TGCAGCGTCGAGGTGAGCTACAATGAGCAGTTCTTC. J is TRBJ2-1 and V is TRBV29-1; the D is unclear. The germline V gene encodes CDR1 SQVTM and CDR2 ANQGSEA. The germline V and J ends were trimmed by 6 bases and 3 bases, with 9 bases remaining between them. The CDR3 has 12 residues.